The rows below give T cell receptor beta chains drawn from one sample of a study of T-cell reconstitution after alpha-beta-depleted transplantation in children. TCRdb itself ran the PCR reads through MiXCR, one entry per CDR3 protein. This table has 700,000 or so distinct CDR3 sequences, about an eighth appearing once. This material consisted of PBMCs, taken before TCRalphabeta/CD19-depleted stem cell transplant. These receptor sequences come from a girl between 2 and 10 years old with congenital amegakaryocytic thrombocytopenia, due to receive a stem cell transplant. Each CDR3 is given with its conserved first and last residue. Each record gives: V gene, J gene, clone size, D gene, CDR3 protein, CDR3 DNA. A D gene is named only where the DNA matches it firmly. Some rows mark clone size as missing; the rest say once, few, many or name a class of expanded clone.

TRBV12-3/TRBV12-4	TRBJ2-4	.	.	CASTLAGNIQYF	TGTGCCAGCACCTTAGCCGGGAACATTCAGTACTTC
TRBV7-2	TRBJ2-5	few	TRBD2	CASSFSSGVQETQYF	TGTGCCAGCAGCTTTTCTAGCGGGGTCCAAGAGACCCAGTACTTC
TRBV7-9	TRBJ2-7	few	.	CASSWTGEQYF	TGTGCCAGCAGCTGGACGGGCGAGCAGTACTTC
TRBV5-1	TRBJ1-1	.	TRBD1	CASSLEQGLAAFF	TGCGCCAGCAGCTTGGAACAGGGGCTGGCAGCTTTCTTT
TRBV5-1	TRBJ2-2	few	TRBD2	CASSSIFAGGGTGELFF	TGCGCCAGCAGCTCTATTTTCGCGGGAGGTGGCACCGGGGAGCTGTTTTTT
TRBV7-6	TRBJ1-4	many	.	CASSSAGLQAWDEKLFF	TGTGCCAGCAGCTCTGCCGGACTTCAGGCGTGGGATGAAAAACTGTTTTTT
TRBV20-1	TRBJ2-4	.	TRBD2	CSAARLAGGLAKNIQYF	TGCAGTGCTGCTCGCCTAGCGGGAGGACTAGCCAAAAACATTCAGTACTTC
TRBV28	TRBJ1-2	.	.	CASSFPLWLGGNYGYTF	TGTGCCAGCAGTTTCCCCTTGTGGCTCGGGGGGAACTATGGCTACACCTTC
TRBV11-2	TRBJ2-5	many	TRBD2	CASSLGLALQETQYF	TGTGCCAGCAGCTTGGGACTAGCGTTACAAGAGACCCAGTACTTC
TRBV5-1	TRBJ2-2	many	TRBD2	CASSLGSGIGTGELFF	TGCGCCAGCAGCTTGGGTAGCGGGATCGGCACCGGGGAGCTGTTTTTT
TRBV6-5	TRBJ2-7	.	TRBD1	CASSYQGQTSPYEQYF	TGTGCCAGCAGTTACCAGGGACAGACCAGCCCCTACGAGCAGTACTTC
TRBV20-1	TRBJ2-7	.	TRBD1	CSARRGQGVYEQYF	TGCAGTGCTAGAAGGGGACAGGGCGTTTACGAGCAGTACTTC
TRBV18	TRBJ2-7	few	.	CASSPGGTPNYEQYF	TGTGCCAGCTCACCGGGCGGGACTCCCAACTACGAGCAGTACTTC
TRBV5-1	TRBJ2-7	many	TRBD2	CASSLATSFSYEQYF	TGCGCCAGCAGCTTGGCGACTAGCTTCTCCTACGAGCAGTACTTC
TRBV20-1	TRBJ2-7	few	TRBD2	CSASLLAGAYEQYF	TGCAGTGCTAGTCTTTTAGCGGGAGCCTACGAGCAGTACTTC
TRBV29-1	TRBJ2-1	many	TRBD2	CSVDSGGANEQFF	TGCAGCGTTGATTCCGGGGGGGCCAATGAGCAGTTCTTC
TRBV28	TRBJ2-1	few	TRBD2	CASSLPPSGGTQLGYNEQFF	TGTGCCAGCAGTTTACCCCCTAGCGGGGGAACCCAGTTGGGCTACAATGAGCAGTTCTTC
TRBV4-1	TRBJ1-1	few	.	CASSRRHGNTEAFF	TGCGCCAGCAGCCGACGACACGGCAACACTGAAGCTTTCTTT
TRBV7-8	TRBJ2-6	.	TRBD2	CASIRGPGTRSSGANVLTF	TGTGCCAGCATCCGGGGACCCGGGACTAGGAGTTCTGGGGCCAACGTCCTGACTTTC
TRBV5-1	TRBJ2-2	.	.	CASTTGTATGELFF	TGCGCCAGCACGACCGGCACAGCTACCGGGGAGCTGTTTTTT
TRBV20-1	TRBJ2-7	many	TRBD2	CSATQTSGRNEQYF	TGCAGTGCTACACAGACTAGCGGGAGGAACGAGCAGTACTTC
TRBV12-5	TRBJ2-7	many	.	CASGPWDEQYF	TGTGCTAGTGGTCCCTGGGACGAGCAGTACTTC
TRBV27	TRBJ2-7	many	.	CASSFDPRGREQYF	TGTGCCAGCAGTTTCGATCCTAGAGGAAGGGAGCAGTACTTC
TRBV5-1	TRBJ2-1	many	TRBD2	CASSQSGSFNEQFF	TGCGCCAGCAGCCAGAGCGGGAGTTTCAATGAGCAGTTCTTC
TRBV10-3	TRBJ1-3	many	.	CAMGASAENTIYF	TGTGCCATGGGGGCCTCCGCAGAGAACACCATATATTTT
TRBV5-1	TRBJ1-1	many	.	CASSGRDMTMNTEAFF	TGCGCCAGCAGCGGACGGGACATGACGATGAACACTGAAGCTTTCTTT
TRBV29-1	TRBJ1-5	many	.	CSAQGSDQPQHF	TGCAGCGCACAGGGTTCCGATCAGCCCCAGCATTTT
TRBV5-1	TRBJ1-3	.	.	CASSQTIGGNTIYF	TGCGCCAGCAGCCAAACCATCGGAGGAAACACCATATATTTT
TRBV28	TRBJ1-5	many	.	CASSSGLLQPQHF	TGTGCCAGCAGTTCGGGGTTGTTACAGCCCCAGCATTTT
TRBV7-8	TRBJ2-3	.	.	CASTSSSSADTQYF	TGTGCCAGCACCTCCAGCAGTAGCGCAGATACGCAGTATTTT
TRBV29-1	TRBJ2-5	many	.	CSVGSVDQETQYF	TGCAGCGTTGGTAGCGTAGACCAAGAGACCCAGTACTTC
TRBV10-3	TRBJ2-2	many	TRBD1	CAITRTGNTGELFF	TGTGCCATCACTCGGACAGGGAACACCGGGGAGCTGTTTTTT
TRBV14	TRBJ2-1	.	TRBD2	CASSQDTSGISNEQFF	TGTGCCAGCAGCCAAGATACTAGCGGGATTTCCAATGAGCAGTTCTTC
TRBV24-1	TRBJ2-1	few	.	CATSDRDSYNEQFF	TGTGCCACCAGTGATCGGGACTCGTACAATGAGCAGTTCTTC
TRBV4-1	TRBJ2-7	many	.	CASSQEWGFGPYTYEQYF	TGCGCCAGCAGCCAAGAGTGGGGCTTCGGGCCGTACACCTACGAGCAGTACTTC
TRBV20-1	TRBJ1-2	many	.	CSARDDRLEF	TGCAGTGCTAGAGATGACAGACTTGAATTC
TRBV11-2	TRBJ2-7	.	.	CASSLDFTQWGGSYEQYF	TGTGCCAGCAGCTTAGATTTTACCCAGTGGGGTGGGTCCTACGAGCAGTACTTC
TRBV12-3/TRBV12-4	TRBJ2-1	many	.	CASSFPGPRSSYNEQFF	TGTGCCAGCAGTTTCCCCGGACCCCGAAGCTCCTACAATGAGCAGTTCTTC
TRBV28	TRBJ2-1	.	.	CASRRRDQPYNEQFF	TGTGCCAGCAGGAGAAGGGATCAACCCTACAATGAGCAGTTCTTC
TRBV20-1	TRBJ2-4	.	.	CSARKVGDSKNIQYF	TGCAGTGCAAGGAAGGTCGGCGACTCCAAAAACATTCAGTACTTC
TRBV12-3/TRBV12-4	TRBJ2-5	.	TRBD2	CASGTSGMGETQYF	TGTGCCAGCGGTACTAGCGGGATGGGAGAGACCCAGTACTTC
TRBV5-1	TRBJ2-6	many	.	CASSQGVSGANVLTF	TGCGCCAGCTCCCAAGGGGTCTCTGGGGCCAACGTCCTGACTTTC
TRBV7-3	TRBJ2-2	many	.	CASSFQQGAGELFF	TGTGCCAGCAGCTTCCAACAGGGCGCCGGGGAGCTGTTTTTT
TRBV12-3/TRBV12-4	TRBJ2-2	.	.	CASSLGSYTGELLF	TGTGCCAGCAGTTTGGGGTCGTACACCGGGGAGCTGTTATTT
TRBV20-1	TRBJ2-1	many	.	CSASNLRTSSYNEQFF	TGCAGTGCTAGTAACCTTCGGACGAGCTCCTACAATGAGCAGTTCTTC
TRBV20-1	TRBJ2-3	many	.	CSARDVGQYTQYF	TGCAGTGCTAGGGACGTAGGACAATATACGCAGTATTTT
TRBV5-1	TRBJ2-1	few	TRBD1	CASSRDRALNEQFF	TGCGCCAGCAGCCGGGACAGGGCACTTAATGAGCAGTTCTTC
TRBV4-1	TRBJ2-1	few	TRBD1	CASSRGTGKFDEQFF	TGCGCCAGCAGCCGCGGGACAGGGAAGTTTGATGAGCAGTTCTTC
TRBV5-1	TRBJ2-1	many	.	CASSLSWTLLRDEQFF	TGCGCCAGCAGCCTGTCATGGACACTCCTCCGTGATGAGCAGTTCTTC